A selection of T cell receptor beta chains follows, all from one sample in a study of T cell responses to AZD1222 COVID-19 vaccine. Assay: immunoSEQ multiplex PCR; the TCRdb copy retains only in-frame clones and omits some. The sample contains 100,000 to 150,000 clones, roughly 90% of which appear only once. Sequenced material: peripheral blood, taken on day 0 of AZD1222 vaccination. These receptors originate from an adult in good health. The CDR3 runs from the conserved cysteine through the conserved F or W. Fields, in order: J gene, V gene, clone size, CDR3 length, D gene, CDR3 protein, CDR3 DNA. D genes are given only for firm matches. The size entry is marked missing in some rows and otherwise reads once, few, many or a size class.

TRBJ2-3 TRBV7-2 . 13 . CASSLHRPDTQYF TGTGCCAGCAGCTTGCACCGTCCGGATACGCAGTATTTT
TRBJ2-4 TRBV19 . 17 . CASSIEGFLLAKNIQYF TGTGCCAGTAGTATAGAGGGGTTTCTACTAGCCAAAAACATTCAGTACTTC
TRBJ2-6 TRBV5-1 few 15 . CASSSRGPGANVLTF TGCGCCAGCAGCTCTAGGGGTCCTGGGGCCAACGTCCTGACTTTC
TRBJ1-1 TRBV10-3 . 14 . CAISLREGNTEAFF TGTGCCATCAGCCTCAGGGAGGGGAACACTGAAGCTTTCTTT
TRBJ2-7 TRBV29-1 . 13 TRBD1 CSARQGPGLEQYF TGCAGCGCAAGACAGGGGCCGGGTCTCGAGCAGTACTTC
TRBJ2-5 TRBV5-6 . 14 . CASSLVREEETQYF TGTGCCAGCAGCTTGGTAAGGGAGGAGGAGACCCAGTACTTC
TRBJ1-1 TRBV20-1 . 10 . CSARDTEAFF TGCAGTGCTAGGGACACTGAAGCTTTCTTT
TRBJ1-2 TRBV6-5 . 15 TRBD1 CASRETGRNNYGYTF TGTGCCAGCAGAGAGACAGGGAGGAATAACTATGGCTACACCTTC
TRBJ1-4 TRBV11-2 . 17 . CASSLGMGAIRNEKLFF TGTGCCAGCAGCTTGGGGATGGGTGCGATCCGTAATGAAAAACTGTTTTTT
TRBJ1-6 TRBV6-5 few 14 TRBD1 CASSRQGLDSPLHF TGTGCCAGCAGTAGACAGGGTTTGGATTCACCCCTCCACTTT
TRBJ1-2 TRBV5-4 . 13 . CASTNTGQAGYTF TGTGCCAGCACCAATACGGGGCAGGCTGGCTACACCTTC
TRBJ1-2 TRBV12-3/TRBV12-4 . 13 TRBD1 CASRSTGHYGYTF TGTGCCAGCAGGTCGACAGGGCACTATGGCTACACCTTC
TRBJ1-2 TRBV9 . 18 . CASSRGAYVDYTMGGYTF TGTGCCAGCAGCAGGGGGGCCTACGTCGATTACACGATGGGTGGCTACACCTTC
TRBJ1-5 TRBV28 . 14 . CASSLGGVRQPQHF TGTGCCAGCAGTTTAGGAGGGGTCAGACAGCCCCAGCATTTT
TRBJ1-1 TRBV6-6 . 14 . CASSYPVGGTEAFF TGTGCCAGCAGTTATCCTGTTGGGGGTACTGAAGCTTTCTTT
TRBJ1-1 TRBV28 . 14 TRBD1 CASSSGQGGTEAFF TGTGCCAGCAGTTCGGGACAGGGGGGCACTGAAGCTTTCTTT
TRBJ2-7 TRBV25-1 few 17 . CASSPSPGTRNSYEQYF TGTGCCAGCAGCCCGTCTCCCGGGACACGGAACTCCTACGAGCAGTACTTC
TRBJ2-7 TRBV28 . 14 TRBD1 CASSPGTGDREQYF TGTGCCAGCAGTCCCGGGACAGGGGATCGGGAGCAGTACTTC
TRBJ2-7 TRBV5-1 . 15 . CASSLTGKSSYEQYF TGCGCCAGCAGCTTGACCGGGAAAAGCTCCTACGAGCAGTACTTC
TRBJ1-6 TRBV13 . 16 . CASSLDGRGSDSPLHF TGTGCCAGCAGCTTAGATGGCAGGGGCTCGGATTCACCCCTCCACTTT
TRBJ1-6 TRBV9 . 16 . CASSVGVDFQFSPLHF TGTGCCAGCAGCGTAGGTGTGGACTTTCAGTTTTCTCCCCTCCACTTT
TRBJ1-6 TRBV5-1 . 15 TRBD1 CASSPGGSYNSPLHF TGCGCCAGCAGCCCAGGGGGCTCCTATAATTCACCCCTCCACTTT
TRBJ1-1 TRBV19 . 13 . CASSKQVGTEAFF TGTGCCAGTAGTAAACAGGTGGGCACTGAAGCTTTCTTT
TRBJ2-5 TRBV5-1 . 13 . CASSLDGRETQYF TGCGCCAGCAGCTTGGACGGTCGAGAGACCCAGTACTTC
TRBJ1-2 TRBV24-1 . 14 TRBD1 CATSDLNRGSGYTF TGTGCCACCAGTGATTTGAACAGGGGAAGTGGCTACACCTTC
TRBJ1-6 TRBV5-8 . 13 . CASSFNRDSPLHF TGTGCCAGCAGCTTTAACAGGGACTCACCCCTCCACTTT
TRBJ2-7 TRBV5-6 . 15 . CASSLGRTPGHEQYF TGTGCCAGCAGCTTGGGTAGGACCCCGGGGCACGAGCAGTACTTC
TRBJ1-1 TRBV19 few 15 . CASSPAPQVNTEAFF TGTGCCAGTAGTCCTGCCCCACAGGTGAACACTGAAGCTTTCTTT
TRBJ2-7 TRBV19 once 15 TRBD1 CASSTRTGPPYEQYF TGTGCCAGTAGTACAAGGACAGGCCCGCCCTACGAGCAGTACTTC
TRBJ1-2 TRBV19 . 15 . CASSILGRGGYGYTF TGTGCCAGTAGTATTCTTGGCAGGGGAGGCTATGGCTACACCTTC
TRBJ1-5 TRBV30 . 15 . CAWSVPGHLNQPQHF TGTGCCTGGAGTGTACCCGGACACCTCAATCAGCCCCAGCATTTT
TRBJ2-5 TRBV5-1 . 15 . CASSSGSEALETQYF TGCGCCAGCAGCTCGGGCAGTGAGGCCTTGGAGACCCAGTACTTC
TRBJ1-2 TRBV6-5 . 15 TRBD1 CASSFRDRGNYGYTF TGTGCCAGCAGTTTCCGGGACAGGGGAAACTATGGCTACACCTTC
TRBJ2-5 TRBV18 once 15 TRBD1 CASSPRQGAQETQYF TGTGCCAGCTCACCCCGACAGGGAGCCCAAGAGACCCAGTACTTC
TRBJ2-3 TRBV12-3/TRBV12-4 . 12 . CASRFGIMVQYF TGTGCCAGCAGGTTCGGGATAATGGTTCAGTATTTT
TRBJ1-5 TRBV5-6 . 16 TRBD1 CASSRKTGGYYQPQHF TGTGCCAGCAGCAGAAAGACAGGGGGTTACTATCAGCCCCAGCATTTT
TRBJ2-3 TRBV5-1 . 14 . CASSSGRNTDTQYF TGCGCCAGCAGCTCGGGACGAAACACAGATACGCAGTATTTT
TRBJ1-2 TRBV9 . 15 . CASSVGVGGGLGYTF TGTGCCAGCAGCGTAGGAGTAGGGGGAGGATTAGGCTACACCTTC
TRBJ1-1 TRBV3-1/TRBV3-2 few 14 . CASSQGHQNTEAFF TGTGCCAGCAGCCAGGGACACCAGAACACTGAAGCTTTCTTT
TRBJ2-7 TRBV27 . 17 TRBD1 CASSPLLLWDRDYEQYF TGTGCCAGCAGTCCTCTCTTGTTGTGGGACAGGGACTACGAGCAGTACTTC
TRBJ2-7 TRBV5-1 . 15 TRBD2 CASSAGGTATYEQYF TGCGCCAGCAGCGCGGGGGGGACGGCTACCTACGAGCAGTACTTC
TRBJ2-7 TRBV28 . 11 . CASSSSLEQYF TGTGCCAGCAGTTCGTCCCTCGAGCAGTACTTC
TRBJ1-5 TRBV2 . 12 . CASSEYSQPQHF TGTGCCAGCAGTGAATATTCTCAGCCCCAGCATTTT
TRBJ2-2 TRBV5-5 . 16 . CASSSPGNSVTGELFF TGTGCCAGCAGCTCCCCAGGGAATTCGGTGACCGGGGAGCTGTTTTTT
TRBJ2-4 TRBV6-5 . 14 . CAICVALAKNIQYF TGTGCGATTTGCGTCGCTCTAGCCAAAAACATTCAGTACTTC
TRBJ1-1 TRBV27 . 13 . CASSLEVNTEAFF TGTGCCAGCAGTTTAGAGGTGAACACTGAAGCTTTCTTT
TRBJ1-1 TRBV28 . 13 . CASHFTGTVEAFF TGTGCCAGCCATTTCACCGGGACCGTTGAAGCTTTCTTT
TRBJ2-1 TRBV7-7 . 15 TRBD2 CASSLGTSGANEQFF TGTGCCAGCAGCTTAGGCACTAGCGGGGCCAATGAGCAGTTCTTC
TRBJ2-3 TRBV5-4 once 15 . CASSWGSTSTDTQYF TGTGCCAGCAGTTGGGGTAGCACTAGCACAGATACGCAGTATTTT
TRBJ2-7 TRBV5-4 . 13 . CASRDSSSYEQYF TGTGCCAGCCGGGACTCATCCTCCTACGAGCAGTACTTC
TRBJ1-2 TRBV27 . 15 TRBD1 CASSPGTGGLYGYTF TGTGCCAGCAGTCCAGGGACAGGGGGACTGTATGGCTACACCTTC
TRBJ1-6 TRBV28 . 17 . CASSHTRVGLRRGPLHF TGTGCCAGCAGTCATACCCGGGTTGGGCTTAGGAGGGGACCCCTCCACTTT
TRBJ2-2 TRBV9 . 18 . CASSVGTGGATNTGELFF TGTGCCAGCAGCGTCGGAACAGGGGGGGCCACGAACACCGGGGAGCTGTTTTTT
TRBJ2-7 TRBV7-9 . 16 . CASSLAHGALSYEQYF TGTGCCAGCAGCTTAGCCCACGGGGCGCTCTCCTACGAGCAGTACTTC